This TCR beta chain emerged from a study of T cell repertoires in cytomegalovirus infection. This clonotype was observed a handful of times. Germline V gene sequence: CDR1 MNHNS, CDR2 SASEGT. The CDR3 loop spans 14 amino acids. Trimming took off 6 bases at V and 4 bases at J, with 13 bases between the two ends. TCRdb reprocessed the reads via MiXCR and lists one record per CDR3 protein. The sample lists a few hundred thousand distinct CDR3 sequences, about a sixth seen once, with around 12% in the top ten. Specimen: PBMCs. The chain is built from TRBV6-1 and TRBJ1-5; D is uncertain. This clonotype was sampled from a human donor in good health (CMV status not recorded). Some clones in this sample may be carry-over from other donors' samples. The CDR3 protein is CASSTGSPNQPQHF. The CDR3 nucleotides read TGTGCCAGCAGCACGGGATCACCAAATCAGCCCCAGCATTTT.